The TCR beta chain described here comes from a study of beta chain bispecific antibodies for T cell cancers. This CDR3 is 14 amino acids long. Per the germline V gene, CDR1 is ENHRY and CDR2 is SYGVKD. The ends were cut back, 2 bases at V and 0 bases at J, with 7 bases in the middle. A single record per CDR3 protein comes from TCRdb applying MiXCR to the 5' RACE reads. The data contain roughly 15,000 distinct CDR3 sequences, around 2.1% of them singletons. General study points: Normal T cells contributed less of the targeted TRBV signal than the leukemia cells did.

Blood mononuclear cells were expanded for around three days using either OKT3 anti-CD3 antibody or CD3/CD28 beads. At least ten counts were recorded for this clonotype. Its antigen remains unidentified. The sample comprised healthy donor T cells cultured with leukemia cells. The V gene is TRBV10-3, the J gene TRBJ2-5; no reliable D call. This TCR was sampled from a human donor in good health. Some clones in this sample may be carry-over from other donors' samples. The CDR3 DNA sequence: TGTGCCATCAGTGAGGACACGTACCAAGAGACCCAGTACTTC. It translates to CAISEDTYQETQYF.